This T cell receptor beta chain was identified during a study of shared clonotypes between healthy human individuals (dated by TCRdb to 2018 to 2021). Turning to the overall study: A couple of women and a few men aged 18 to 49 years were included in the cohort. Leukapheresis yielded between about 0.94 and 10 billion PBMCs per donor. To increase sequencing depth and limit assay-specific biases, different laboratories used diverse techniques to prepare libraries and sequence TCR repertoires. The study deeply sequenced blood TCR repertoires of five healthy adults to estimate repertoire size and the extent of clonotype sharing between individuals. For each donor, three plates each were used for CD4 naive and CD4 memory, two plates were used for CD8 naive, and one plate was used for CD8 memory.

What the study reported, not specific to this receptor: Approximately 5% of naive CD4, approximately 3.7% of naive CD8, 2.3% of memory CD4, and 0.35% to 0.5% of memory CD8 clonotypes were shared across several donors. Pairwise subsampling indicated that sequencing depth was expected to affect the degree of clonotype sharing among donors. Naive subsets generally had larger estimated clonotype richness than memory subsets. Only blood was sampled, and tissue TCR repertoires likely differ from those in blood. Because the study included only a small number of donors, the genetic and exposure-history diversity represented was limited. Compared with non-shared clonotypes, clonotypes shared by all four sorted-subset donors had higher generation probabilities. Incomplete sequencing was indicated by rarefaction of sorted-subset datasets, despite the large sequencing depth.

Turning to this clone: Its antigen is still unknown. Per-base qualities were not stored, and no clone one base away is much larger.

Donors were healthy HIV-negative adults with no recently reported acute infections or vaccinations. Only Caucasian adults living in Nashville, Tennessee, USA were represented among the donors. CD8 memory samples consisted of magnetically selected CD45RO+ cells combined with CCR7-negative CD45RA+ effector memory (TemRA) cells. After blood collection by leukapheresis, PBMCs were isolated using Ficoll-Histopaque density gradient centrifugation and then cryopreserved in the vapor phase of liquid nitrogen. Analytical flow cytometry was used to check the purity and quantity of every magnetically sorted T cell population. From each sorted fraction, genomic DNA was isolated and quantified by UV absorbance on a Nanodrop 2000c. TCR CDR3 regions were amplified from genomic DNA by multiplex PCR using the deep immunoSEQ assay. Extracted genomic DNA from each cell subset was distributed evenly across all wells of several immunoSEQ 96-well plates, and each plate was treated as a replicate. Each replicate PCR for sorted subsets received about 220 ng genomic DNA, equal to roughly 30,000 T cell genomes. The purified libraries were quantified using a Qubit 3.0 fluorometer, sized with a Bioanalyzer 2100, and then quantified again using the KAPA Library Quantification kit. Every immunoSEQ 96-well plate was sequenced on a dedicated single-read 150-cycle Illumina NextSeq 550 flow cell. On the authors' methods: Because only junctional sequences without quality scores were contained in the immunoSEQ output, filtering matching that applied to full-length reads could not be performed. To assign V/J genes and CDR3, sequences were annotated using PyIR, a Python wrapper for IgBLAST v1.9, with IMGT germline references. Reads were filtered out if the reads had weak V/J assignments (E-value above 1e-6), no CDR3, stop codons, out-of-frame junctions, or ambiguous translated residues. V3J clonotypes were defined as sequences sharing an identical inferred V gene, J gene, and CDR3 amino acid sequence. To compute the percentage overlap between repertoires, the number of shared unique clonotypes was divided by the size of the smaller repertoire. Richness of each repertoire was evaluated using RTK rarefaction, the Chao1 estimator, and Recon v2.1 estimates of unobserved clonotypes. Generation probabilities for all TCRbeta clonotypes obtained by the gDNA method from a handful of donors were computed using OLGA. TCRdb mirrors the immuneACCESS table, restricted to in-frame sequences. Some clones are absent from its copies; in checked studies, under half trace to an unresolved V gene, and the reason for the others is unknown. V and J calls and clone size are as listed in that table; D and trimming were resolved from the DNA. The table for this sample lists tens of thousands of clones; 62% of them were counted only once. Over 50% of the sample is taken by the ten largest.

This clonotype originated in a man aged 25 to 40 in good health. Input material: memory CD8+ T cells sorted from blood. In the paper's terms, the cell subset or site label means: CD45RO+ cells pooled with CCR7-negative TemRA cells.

The DNA is TGTGCCAGCGAACCTCGGGACAGGGGAGCTGGGGCCAACGTCCTGACTTTC. It translates to CASEPRDRGAGANVLTF. The chain uses TRBV28 and TRBJ2-6; 10 of the junction bases match TRBD1. As encoded in the germline V gene, CDR1 is MDHEN while CDR2 is SYDVKM. Trimmed from V: 8 bases; trimmed from J: 2 bases; junction bases lacking a gene match: 9. CDR3 length: 17 amino acids, cysteine to phenylalanine. Of the read, only the CDR3 DNA is kept; its 51 bases are in frame from base 1.